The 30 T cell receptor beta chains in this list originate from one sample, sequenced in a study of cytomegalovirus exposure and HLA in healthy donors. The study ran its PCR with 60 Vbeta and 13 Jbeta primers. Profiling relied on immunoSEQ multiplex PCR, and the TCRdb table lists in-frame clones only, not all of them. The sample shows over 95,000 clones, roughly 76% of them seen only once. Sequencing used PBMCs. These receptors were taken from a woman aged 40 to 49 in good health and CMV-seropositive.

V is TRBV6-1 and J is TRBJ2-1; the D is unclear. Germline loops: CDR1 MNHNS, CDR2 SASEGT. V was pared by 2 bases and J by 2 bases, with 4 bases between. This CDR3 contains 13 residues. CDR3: CASSEQAYNEQFF. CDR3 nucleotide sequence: TGTGCCAGCAGTGAACAGGCCTACAATGAGCAGTTCTTC.

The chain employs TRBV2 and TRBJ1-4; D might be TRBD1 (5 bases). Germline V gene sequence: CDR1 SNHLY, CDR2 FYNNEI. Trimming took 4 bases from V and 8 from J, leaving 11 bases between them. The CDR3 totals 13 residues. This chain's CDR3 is CASSAIREEKLFF. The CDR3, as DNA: TGTGCCAGCAGTGCGATCAGGGAAGAAAAACTGTTTTTT.

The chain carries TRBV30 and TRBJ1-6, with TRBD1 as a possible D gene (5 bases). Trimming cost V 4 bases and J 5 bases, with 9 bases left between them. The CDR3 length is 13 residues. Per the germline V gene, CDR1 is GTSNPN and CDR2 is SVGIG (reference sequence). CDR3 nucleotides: TGTGCCTGGACCTCCAGGGATAATTCACCCCTCCACTTT. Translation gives CAWTSRDNSPLHF.

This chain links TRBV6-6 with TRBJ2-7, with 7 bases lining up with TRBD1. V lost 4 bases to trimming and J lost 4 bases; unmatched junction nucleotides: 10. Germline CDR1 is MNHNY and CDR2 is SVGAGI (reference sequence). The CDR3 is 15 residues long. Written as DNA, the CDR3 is TGTGCCAGCAGTTCCCGGGACAGAATTCAGTACGAGCAGTACTTC. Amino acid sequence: CASSSRDRIQYEQYF.

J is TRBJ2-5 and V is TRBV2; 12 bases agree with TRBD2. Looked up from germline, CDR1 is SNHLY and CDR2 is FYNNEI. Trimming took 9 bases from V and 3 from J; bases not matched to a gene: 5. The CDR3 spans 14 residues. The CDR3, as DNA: TGTGCCAGTGCCCGGACTAGCGGGAAAGAGACCCAGTACTTC. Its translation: CASARTSGKETQYF.

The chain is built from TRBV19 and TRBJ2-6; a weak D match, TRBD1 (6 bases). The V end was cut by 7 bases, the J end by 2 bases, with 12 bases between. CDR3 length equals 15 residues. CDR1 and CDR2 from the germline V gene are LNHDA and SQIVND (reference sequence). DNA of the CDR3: TGTGCCAGTACTTTAGGACAGACTGGGGCCAACGTCCTGACTTTC. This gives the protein CASTLGQTGANVLTF.

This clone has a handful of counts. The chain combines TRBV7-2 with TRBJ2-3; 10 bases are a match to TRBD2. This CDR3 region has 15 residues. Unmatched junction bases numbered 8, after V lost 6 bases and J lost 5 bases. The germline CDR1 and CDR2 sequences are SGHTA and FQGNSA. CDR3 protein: CASRGLAIPGDTQYF. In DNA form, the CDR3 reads TGTGCCAGCAGGGGACTAGCGATCCCGGGAGATACGCAGTATTTT.

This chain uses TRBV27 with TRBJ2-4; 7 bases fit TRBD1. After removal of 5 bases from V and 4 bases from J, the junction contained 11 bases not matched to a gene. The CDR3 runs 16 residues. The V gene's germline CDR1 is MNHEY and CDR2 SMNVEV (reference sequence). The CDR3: CASSRYTGERKNIQYF. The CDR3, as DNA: TGTGCCAGCAGTCGATACACAGGGGAAAGGAAAAACATTCAGTACTTC.

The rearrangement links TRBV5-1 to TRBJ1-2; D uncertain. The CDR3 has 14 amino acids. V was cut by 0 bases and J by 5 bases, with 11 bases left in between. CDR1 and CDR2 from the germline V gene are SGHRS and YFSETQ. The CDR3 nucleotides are TGCGCCAGCAGCTTGGAAGCATCCCGTTATGGCTACACCTTC. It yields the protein CASSLEASRYGYTF. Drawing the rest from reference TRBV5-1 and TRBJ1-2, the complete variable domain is KAGVTQTPRYLIKTRGQQVTLSCSPISGHRSVSWYQQTPGQGLQFLFEYFSETQRNKGNFPGRFSGRQFSNSRSEMNVSTLELGDSALYLCASSLEASRYGYTFGSGTRLTVV.

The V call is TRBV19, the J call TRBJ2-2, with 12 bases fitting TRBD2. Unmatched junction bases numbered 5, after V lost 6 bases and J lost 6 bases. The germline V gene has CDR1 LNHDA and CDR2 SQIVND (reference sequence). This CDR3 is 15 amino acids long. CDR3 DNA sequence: TGTGCCAGTAGACTAGCGGGGGGCCAGGCCGGGGAGCTGTTTTTT. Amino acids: CASRLAGGQAGELFF.

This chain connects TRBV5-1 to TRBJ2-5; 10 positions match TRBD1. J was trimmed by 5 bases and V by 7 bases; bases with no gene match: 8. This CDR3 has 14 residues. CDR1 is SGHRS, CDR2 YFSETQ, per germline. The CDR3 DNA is TGCGCCAGCGGCCCGGGACAGGGGATGGAGACCCAGTACTTC. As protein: CASGPGQGMETQYF.

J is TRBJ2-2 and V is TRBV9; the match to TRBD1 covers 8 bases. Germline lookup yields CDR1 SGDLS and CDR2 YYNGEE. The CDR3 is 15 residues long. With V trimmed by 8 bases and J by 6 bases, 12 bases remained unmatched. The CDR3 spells CASAQGALPSGELFF. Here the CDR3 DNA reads TGTGCCAGTGCCCAGGGGGCGCTTCCGTCCGGGGAGCTGTTTTTT.

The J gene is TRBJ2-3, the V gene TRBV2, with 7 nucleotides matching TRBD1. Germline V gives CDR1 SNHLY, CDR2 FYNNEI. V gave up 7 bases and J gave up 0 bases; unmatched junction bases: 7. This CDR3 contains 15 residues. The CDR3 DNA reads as TGTGCCAGCAACGCCCCGGGACAGAGCACAGATACGCAGTATTTT. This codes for CASNAPGQSTDTQYF.

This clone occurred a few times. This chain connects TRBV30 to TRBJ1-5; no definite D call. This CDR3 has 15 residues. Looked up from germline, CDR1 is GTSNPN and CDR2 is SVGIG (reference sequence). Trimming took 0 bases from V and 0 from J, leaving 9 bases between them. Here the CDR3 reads CAWSVGAHSNQPQHF. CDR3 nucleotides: TGTGCCTGGAGTGTCGGTGCCCATAGCAATCAGCCCCAGCATTTT.

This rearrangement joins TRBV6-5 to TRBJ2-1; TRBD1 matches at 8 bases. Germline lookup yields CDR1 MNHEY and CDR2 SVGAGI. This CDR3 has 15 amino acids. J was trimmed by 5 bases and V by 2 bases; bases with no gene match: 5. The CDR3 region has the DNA TGTGCCAGCAGTTACCTGAGGACAGGGAACAATGAGCAGTTCTTC. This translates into CASSYLRTGNNEQFF.

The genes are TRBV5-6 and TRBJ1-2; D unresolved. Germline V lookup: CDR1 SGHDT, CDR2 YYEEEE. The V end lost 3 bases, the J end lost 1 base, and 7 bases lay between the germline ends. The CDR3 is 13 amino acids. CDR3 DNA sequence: TGTGCCAGCAGCTGGGAGGGTAACTATGGCTACACCTTC. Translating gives CASSWEGNYGYTF.

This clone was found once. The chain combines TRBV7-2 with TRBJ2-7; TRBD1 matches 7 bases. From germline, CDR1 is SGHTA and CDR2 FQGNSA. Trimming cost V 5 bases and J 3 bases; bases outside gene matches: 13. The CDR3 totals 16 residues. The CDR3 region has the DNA TGTGCCAGCAGCCGAAACAGGGGTTCCCCCGTCTACGAGCAGTACTTC. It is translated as CASSRNRGSPVYEQYF.

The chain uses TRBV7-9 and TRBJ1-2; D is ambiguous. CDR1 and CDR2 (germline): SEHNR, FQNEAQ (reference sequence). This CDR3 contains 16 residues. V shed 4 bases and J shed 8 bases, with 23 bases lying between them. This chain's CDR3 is CASSSLAGPPSEGYTF. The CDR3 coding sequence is TGTGCCAGCAGCTCCCTAGCCGGGCCCCCGTCAGAGGGCTACACCTTC.

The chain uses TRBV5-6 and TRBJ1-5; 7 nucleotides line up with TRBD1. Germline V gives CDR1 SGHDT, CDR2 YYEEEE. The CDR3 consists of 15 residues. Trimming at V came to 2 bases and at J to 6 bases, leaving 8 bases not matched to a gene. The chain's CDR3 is CASSFQQGRVQPQHF. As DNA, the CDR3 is TGTGCCAGCAGCTTTCAACAGGGGCGAGTTCAGCCCCAGCATTTT.

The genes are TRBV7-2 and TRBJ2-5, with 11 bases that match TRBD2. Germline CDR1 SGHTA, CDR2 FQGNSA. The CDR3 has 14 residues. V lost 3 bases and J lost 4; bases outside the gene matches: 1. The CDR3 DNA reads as TGTGCCAGCAGCTTTAGCGGGGGGGTAGAGACCCAGTACTTC. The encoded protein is CASSFSGGVETQYF.

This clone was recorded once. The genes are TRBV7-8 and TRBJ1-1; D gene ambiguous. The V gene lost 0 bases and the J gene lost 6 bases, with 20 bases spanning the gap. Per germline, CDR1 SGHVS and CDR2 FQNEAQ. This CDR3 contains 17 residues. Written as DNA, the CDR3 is TGTGCCAGCAGCTTAGCTATTCGGCGGGGAAAATCCGCTGAAGCTTTCTTT. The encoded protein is CASSLAIRRGKSAEAFF.

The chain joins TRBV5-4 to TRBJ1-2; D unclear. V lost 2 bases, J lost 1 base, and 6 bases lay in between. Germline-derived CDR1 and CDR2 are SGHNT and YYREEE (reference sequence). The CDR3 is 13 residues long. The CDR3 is CASSFVLNYGYTF. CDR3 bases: TGTGCCAGCAGCTTCGTCCTTAACTATGGCTACACCTTC.

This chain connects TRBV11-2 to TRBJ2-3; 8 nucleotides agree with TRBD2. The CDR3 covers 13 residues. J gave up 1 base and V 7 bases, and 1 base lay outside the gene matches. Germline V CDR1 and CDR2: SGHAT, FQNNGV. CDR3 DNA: TGTGCCAGCACCGGGGGGGGCACAGATACGCAGTATTTT. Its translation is CASTGGGTDTQYF.

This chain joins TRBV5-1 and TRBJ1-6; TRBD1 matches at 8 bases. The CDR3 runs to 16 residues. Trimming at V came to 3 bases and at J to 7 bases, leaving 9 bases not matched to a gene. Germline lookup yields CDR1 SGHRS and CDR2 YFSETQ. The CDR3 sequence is CASSYQGQGGNSPLHF. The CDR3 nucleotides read TGCGCCAGCAGCTACCAAGGACAGGGTGGAAATTCACCCCTCCACTTT.

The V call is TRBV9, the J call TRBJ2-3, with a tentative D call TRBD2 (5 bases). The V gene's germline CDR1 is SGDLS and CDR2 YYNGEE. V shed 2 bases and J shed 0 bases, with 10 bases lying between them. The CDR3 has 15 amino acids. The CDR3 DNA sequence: TGTGCCAGCAGCGTTAGAGGGTATAGCACAGATACGCAGTATTTT. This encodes CASSVRGYSTDTQYF.

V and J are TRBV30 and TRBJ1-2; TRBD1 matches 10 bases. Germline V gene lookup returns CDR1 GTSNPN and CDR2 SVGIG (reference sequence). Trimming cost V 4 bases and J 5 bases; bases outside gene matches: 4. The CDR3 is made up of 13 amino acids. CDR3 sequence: CAWMVGQGYGYTF. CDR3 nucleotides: TGTGCCTGGATGGTGGGACAGGGGTATGGCTACACCTTC.

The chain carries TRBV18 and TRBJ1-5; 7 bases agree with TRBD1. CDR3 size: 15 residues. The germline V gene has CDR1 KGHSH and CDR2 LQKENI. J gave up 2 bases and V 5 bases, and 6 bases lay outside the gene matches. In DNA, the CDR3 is TGTGCCAGCTCAAGAGACAGGGTAGGCAATCAGCCCCAGCATTTT. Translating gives CASSRDRVGNQPQHF. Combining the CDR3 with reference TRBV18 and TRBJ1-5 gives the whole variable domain NAGVMQNPRHLVRRRGQEARLRCSPMKGHSHVYWYRQLPEEGLKFMVYLQKENIIDESGMPKERFSAEFPKEGPSILRIQQVVRGDSAAYFCASSRDRVGNQPQHFGDGTRLSIL.

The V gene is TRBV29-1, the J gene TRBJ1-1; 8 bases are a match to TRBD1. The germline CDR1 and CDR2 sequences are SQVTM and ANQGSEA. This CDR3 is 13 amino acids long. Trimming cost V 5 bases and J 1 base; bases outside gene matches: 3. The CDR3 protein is CSVTDRGNTEAFF. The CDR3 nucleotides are TGCAGCGTTACAGACAGGGGGAACACTGAAGCTTTCTTT. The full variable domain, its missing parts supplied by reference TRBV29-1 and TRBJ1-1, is SAVISQKPSRDICQRGTSLTIQCQVDSQVTMMFWYRQQPGQSLTLIATANQGSEATYESGFVIDKFPISRPNLTFSTLTVSNMSPEDSSIYLCSVTDRGNTEAFFGQGTRLTVV.

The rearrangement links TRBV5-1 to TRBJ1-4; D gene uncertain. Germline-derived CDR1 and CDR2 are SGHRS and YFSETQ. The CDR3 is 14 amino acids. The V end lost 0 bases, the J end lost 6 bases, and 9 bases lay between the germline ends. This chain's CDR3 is CASSLAGKDEKLFF. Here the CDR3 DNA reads TGCGCCAGCAGCTTGGCCGGGAAAGATGAAAAACTGTTTTTT.

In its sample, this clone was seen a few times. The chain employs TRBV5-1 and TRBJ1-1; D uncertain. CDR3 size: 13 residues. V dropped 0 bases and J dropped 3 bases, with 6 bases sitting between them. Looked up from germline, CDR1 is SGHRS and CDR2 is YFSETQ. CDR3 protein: CASSLAFDTEAFF. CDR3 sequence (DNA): TGCGCCAGCAGCTTGGCTTTTGACACTGAAGCTTTCTTT. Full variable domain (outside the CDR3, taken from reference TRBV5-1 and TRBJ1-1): KAGVTQTPRYLIKTRGQQVTLSCSPISGHRSVSWYQQTPGQGLQFLFEYFSETQRNKGNFPGRFSGRQFSNSRSEMNVSTLELGDSALYLCASSLAFDTEAFFGQGTRLTVV.